These 10 T cell receptor beta chains share one sample of origin, sequenced in a study of blood T cell repertoires in COVID-19. Sequencing used immunoSEQ multiplex PCR; TCRdb keeps in-frame clones, though not all of them. Seen here are 110,000 to 150,000 clones, under 90% observed once, and the top ten hold around 1.6%. Sequencing was performed on PBMCs or T cells enriched from blood (not recorded which). The receptor set was obtained from a woman aged 18-29 years who had been exposed to COVID-19.

This chain's CDR3 is CASSPWTGRGWNTEAFF. The CDR3 DNA sequence: TGTGCCAGCAGCCCATGGACAGGGAGAGGGTGGAACACTGAAGCTTTCTTT. The rearrangement links TRBV3-1 (or the pseudogene TRBV3-2) to TRBJ1-1, with 8 nucleotides matching TRBD1. V shed 4 bases, J shed 1 base, and the junction held 11 bases outside the gene matches. The CDR3 contains 17 residues. The germline V gene has CDR1 LGHDT and CDR2 YNNKEL (reference sequence).

In its sample, this clone was seen a few times. V is TRBV19 and J is TRBJ1-5; D possibly corresponds to TRBD1 (5 bases). The CDR3 consists of 13 residues. Germline CDR1 reads LNHDA; CDR2 reads SQIVND (reference sequence). Trimming removed 9 bases from V and 6 bases from J, with 15 bases in between. The CDR3 sequence: CASQPLGGQPQHF. CDR3 DNA sequence: TGTGCCAGCCAGCCCCTCGGGGGTCAGCCCCAGCATTTT.

The chain links TRBV11-3 to TRBJ2-1, with D uncertain. Germline assignment: CDR1 SGHNT and CDR2 YENEEA. The V end was cut by 5 bases, the J end by 4 bases, with 6 bases between. The CDR3 has 12 amino acids. The CDR3 nucleotides are TGTGCCAGCAGCATGCAGTACAATGAGCAGTTCTTC. Protein sequence: CASSMQYNEQFF. Together with reference TRBV11-3 and TRBJ2-1, the CDR3 gives the full variable domain: EAGVVQSPRYKIIEKKQPVAFWCNPISGHNTLYWYLQNLGQGPELLIRYENEEAVDDSQLPKDRFSAERLKGVDSTLKIQPAELGDSAVYLCASSMQYNEQFFGPGTRLTVL.

CDR3: CAIRGTGTYEQYF. CDR3 DNA: TGTGCCATCCGCGGGACAGGGACCTACGAGCAGTACTTC. The V gene is TRBV27, the J gene TRBJ2-7; TRBD1 aligns across 9 bases. V was pared by 10 bases and J by 2 bases, with 6 bases of the junction left unmatched. This CDR3 has 13 residues. Germline loops: CDR1 MNHEY, CDR2 SMNVEV (reference sequence).

This chain uses TRBV5-4 with TRBJ1-2; D remains unclear. The CDR3 sequence is 14 residues long. Trimming cost V 1 base and J 8 bases, with 15 bases left between them. Per germline, CDR1 SGHNT and CDR2 YYREEE (reference sequence). The CDR3: CASSLQWALRGYTF. In nucleotides, the CDR3 is TGTGCCAGCAGCTTGCAATGGGCGTTGAGAGGCTACACCTTC.

The chain employs TRBV7-9 and TRBJ1-2, with unresolved D. Per the germline V gene, CDR1 is SEHNR and CDR2 is FQNEAQ (reference sequence). CDR3 length: 12 residues. The germline V and J ends were trimmed by 5 bases and 4 bases, with 8 bases remaining between them. The CDR3 spells CASSETSYGYTF. The CDR3 coding sequence is TGTGCCAGCAGCGAGACAAGCTATGGCTACACCTTC.

This CDR3 is CASSLDGTGPNQPQHF. CDR3 coding DNA: TGTGCCAGCAGCTTAGATGGGACAGGACCTAATCAGCCCCAGCATTTT. V gene TRBV7-2 combines with J gene TRBJ1-5, with 8 bases aligning to TRBD1. This CDR3 has 16 amino acids. Germline-derived CDR1 and CDR2 are SGHTA and FQGNSA. Trimming cost V 1 base and J 4 bases; bases outside gene matches: 6. Looking up the rest from reference TRBV7-2 and TRBJ1-5 gives the full variable domain: GAGVSQSPSNKVTEKGKDVELRCDPISGHTALYWYRQSLGQGLEFLIYFQGNSAPDKSGLPSDRFSAERTGGSVSTLTIQRTQQEDSAVYLCASSLDGTGPNQPQHFGDGTRLSIL.

The V and J genes are TRBV18 and TRBJ1-1; maybe TRBD1 (5 bases). Trimming cost V 3 bases and J 5 bases, with 10 bases left between them. CDR3 length equals 13 residues. CDR1 is KGHSH, CDR2 LQKENI, per germline. Here the CDR3 DNA reads TGTGCCAGCTCACCCCCCCGGGGGACTGAAGCTTTCTTT. Amino acid sequence: CASSPPRGTEAFF.

Note on this clone: Other DNA variants within this sample encode the same CDR3. This chain links TRBV27 with TRBJ2-7; D gene ambiguous. Trimming cost V 5 bases and J 1 base, with 12 bases left between them. The CDR3 is 14 amino acids. CDR1 is MNHEY, CDR2 SMNVEV, per germline (reference sequence). CDR3 bases: TGTGCCAGCAGTCGAACCGGGTCATCCTACGAGCAGTACTTC. Its protein product is CASSRTGSSYEQYF.

This rearrangement joins TRBV5-1 to TRBJ1-1, with 7 bases lining up with TRBD1. Trimming removed 1 base from V and 0 bases from J; junction bases left unmatched: 3. The germline gives CDR1 SGHRS, CDR2 YFSETQ. This CDR3 is 15 amino acids long. The CDR3 nucleotides read TGCGCCAGCAGCTTGTGGGGACAGATGAACACTGAAGCTTTCTTT. It translates to CASSLWGQMNTEAFF.